This T cell receptor beta chain appears in the sequencing data of a study of blood T cell repertoires in COVID-19. At the level of the study: Spain, Italy and the United States supplied samples that represented acute and convalescent COVID-19.

This clone was counted once. Looked up from germline, CDR1 is MNHEY and CDR2 is SVGAGI. The CDR3 has 14 amino acids. The V gene lost 8 bases and the J gene lost 13 bases, with 21 bases spanning the gap. Original methodology: Reference gene primer amplification gave estimated nucleated cell counts. Profiling relied on immunoSEQ multiplex PCR, and the TCRdb table lists in-frame clones only, not all of them. Clone size and the V and J calls come from that table; the DNA yielded D and trimming. Altogether approximately 150,000 clones are present, approximately 87% being singletons, with the ten largest covering less than 10%.

The sample taken for sequencing was peripheral blood. V gene TRBV6-5 combines with J gene TRBJ2-6; D is ambiguous. The sequence came from a woman aged 45-60 years with active or convalescent COVID-19. Here the CDR3 reads CASCQSRSLCVLTF. CDR3 coding DNA: TGTGCCAGCTGTCAAAGCCGTTCCCTATGTGTCCTGACTTTC.